This TCR beta chain is from a study of blood T cell repertoires in COVID-19. As originally analysed: Nucleated cell counts were estimated from reference gene primer amplification. This table comes from immunoSEQ multiplex PCR, and its TCRdb copy is limited to in-frame clones, with some not included. The DNA gave D and trimming, while V, J and clone size come from that table. The sample has 30,000 or so clones; around 84% are singletons. V gave up 3 bases and J gave up 9 bases, with 20 bases separating them. CDR3 length: 15 amino acids. Looked up from germline, CDR1 is KGHSH and CDR2 is LQKENI. The chain uses TRBV18 and TRBJ2-5; tentative D call: TRBD2 (6 bases). This receptor was taken from a man aged 80 or over with acute or convalescent COVID-19. Sample: peripheral blood. The CDR3 coding sequence is TGTGCCAGCTCACCCTCAGGACTAACCCCAAGGGCCCAGTACTTC. Protein product: CASSPSGLTPRAQYF.